This T cell receptor (beta chain) was profiled in a study of T cells in tuberculosis. Turning to the study itself: IGRA-negative adolescents, IGRA-positive adolescents with latent tuberculosis and adults with active tuberculosis formed this South African cohort. Blood was taken before or within 7 days of anti-tuberculosis therapy.

The repertoire was sequenced with immunoSEQ multiplex PCR; TCRdb's copy has only in-frame clones and lacks some. The table has some 30,000 clones, 87% seen once; the top ten hold 5.4%. Stated time point: new active TB diagnosis, blood taken before or within 7 days of starting treatment. Each donor contributed about 100,000 T cells on average, unsorted. The CDR3 is made up of 15 amino acids. From germline, CDR1 is SGHTA and CDR2 FQGNSA. The junction had 6 bases not matched to a gene; V was cut back by 3 bases and J by 3 bases. This receptor was taken from an adult with tuberculosis. The rearrangement joins TRBV7-2 to TRBJ1-1; 8 bases agree with TRBD1. The source material was PBMCs, sampled at tuberculosis diagnosis. This CDR3 reads CASSFRQGWDTEAFF. In nucleotides, the CDR3 is TGTGCCAGCAGCTTCCGACAGGGGTGGGACACTGAAGCTTTCTTT. The whole variable domain, filled in from reference TRBV7-2 and TRBJ1-1, reads GAGVSQSPSNKVTEKGKDVELRCDPISGHTALYWYRQSLGQGLEFLIYFQGNSAPDKSGLPSDRFSAERTGGSVSTLTIQRTQQEDSAVYLCASSFRQGWDTEAFFGQGTRLTVV.